The 9 T cell receptor beta chains given below trace back to one sample, sequenced in a study of shared clonotypes between healthy human individuals. TCRdb keeps only in-frame clones here, not all; method: immunoSEQ multiplex PCR. The sample includes about 600,000 clones, less than 98% of them seen just once. Sequencing used naive CD4+ T cells sorted from blood. Subset defined: CD45RA+ positively selected. The receptors were sampled from a woman aged 30 to 39 in good health.

The chain recombines TRBV6-6 with TRBJ1-1; D possibly corresponds to TRBD1 (6 bases). CDR3 length: 15 residues. Germline-derived CDR1 and CDR2 are MNHNY and SVGAGI (reference sequence). V lost 7 bases, J lost 0 bases, and 15 bases lay in between. CDR3 sequence (DNA): TGTGCCAGCACCACGGGGGGGGCCCTGAACACTGAAGCTTTCTTT. Its protein is CASTTGGALNTEAFF.

This rearrangement joins TRBV5-1 to TRBJ1-1; D is ambiguous. CDR1 is SGHRS and CDR2 is YFSETQ in the germline V gene. V dropped 4 bases and J dropped 8 bases, with 12 bases sitting between them. The CDR3 totals 12 residues. Written as DNA, the CDR3 is TGCGCCAGCAGCAGACTCGGGGTAGAAGCTTTCTTT. As protein: CASSRLGVEAFF.

This chain uses TRBV11-2 with TRBJ2-7; 13 positions agree with TRBD2. The CDR3 is made up of 15 amino acids. Germline CDR1 and CDR2: SGHAT and FQNNGV. V gave up 5 bases and J gave up 2 bases; unmatched junction bases: 3. The CDR3 loop is CASSTGLAGPYEQYF. In nucleotides, the CDR3 is TGTGCCAGCAGCACGGGACTAGCGGGGCCCTACGAGCAGTACTTC.

The chain recombines TRBV10-2 with TRBJ2-7; 7 bases align to TRBD2. CDR1 and CDR2 (germline): WSHSY, SAAADI. The CDR3 is 13 amino acids. With V trimmed by 7 bases and J by 1 base, 4 bases remained unmatched. The chain's CDR3 is CASTKRDSYEQYF. As DNA, the CDR3 is TGCGCCAGCACTAAGCGGGATTCCTACGAGCAGTACTTC.

The gene calls are TRBV18 and TRBJ2-2, with D perhaps matching TRBD1 (6 bases). V lost 4 bases and J lost 4, with 10 bases in between. This CDR3 is 14 amino acids long. Germline V gene data show CDR1 as KGHSH and CDR2 as LQKENI. The CDR3 spells CASSLPTGTGELFF. The CDR3 DNA follows: TGTGCCAGCTCACTCCCGACAGGCACCGGGGAGCTGTTTTTT.

This clone was observed a single time. This chain connects TRBV19 to TRBJ1-1; possibly TRBD1 for D (5 bases). The CDR3 runs to 16 residues. Germline-derived CDR1 and CDR2 are LNHDA and SQIVND (reference sequence). Trimming left V 5 bases short and J 1 base short, with 17 bases between. The CDR3, as DNA: TGTGCCAGTAGTCCCCACCCGGACAAAAAGAACACTGAAGCTTTCTTT. Translation gives CASSPHPDKKNTEAFF. Full variable domain (rest looked up from reference TRBV19 and TRBJ1-1): DGGITQSPKYLFRKEGQNVTLSCEQNLNHDAMYWYRQDPGQGLRLIYYSQIVNDFQKGDIAEGYSVSREKKESFPLTVTSAQKNPTAFYLCASSPHPDKKNTEAFFGQGTRLTVV.

The genes are TRBV7-8 and TRBJ2-7; TRBD2 matches 9 bases. Germline CDR1 and CDR2: SGHVS and FQNEAQ. V shed 8 bases, J shed 4 bases, and the junction held 15 bases outside the gene matches. CDR3 length: 16 amino acids. This chain's CDR3 is CASSSRWREGLYEQYF. CDR3 nucleotide sequence: TGTGCCAGCTCGTCCCGTTGGCGGGAGGGCCTATACGAGCAGTACTTC. The variable domain in full, with the rest retrieved from reference TRBV7-8 and TRBJ2-7, is GAGVSQSPRYKVAKRGQDVALRCDPISGHVSLFWYQQALGQGPEFLTYFQNEAQLDKSGLPSDRFFAERPEGSVSTLKIQRTQQEDSAVYLCASSSRWREGLYEQYFGPGTRLTVT.

The chain combines TRBV7-8 with TRBJ2-1, with D maybe TRBD1 (5 bases). The V end was cut by 1 base, the J end by 7 bases, with 17 bases between. Germline assignment: CDR1 SGHVS and CDR2 FQNEAQ. The CDR3 length is 16 residues. The CDR3 nucleotides read TGTGCCAGCAGCTTAGTTCGGTACAGGTATAGGAATGAGCAGTTCTTC. Its protein is CASSLVRYRYRNEQFF.

The rearrangement uses TRBV6-1 and TRBJ1-2; D is undetermined. The V and J ends lost 3 bases and 4 bases respectively, with 12 bases between them. This CDR3 region has 14 residues. Germline CDR1 MNHNS, CDR2 SASEGT. Here the CDR3 reads CASSDTKISYGYTF. DNA for the CDR3: TGTGCCAGCAGTGATACGAAGATTAGCTATGGCTACACCTTC.